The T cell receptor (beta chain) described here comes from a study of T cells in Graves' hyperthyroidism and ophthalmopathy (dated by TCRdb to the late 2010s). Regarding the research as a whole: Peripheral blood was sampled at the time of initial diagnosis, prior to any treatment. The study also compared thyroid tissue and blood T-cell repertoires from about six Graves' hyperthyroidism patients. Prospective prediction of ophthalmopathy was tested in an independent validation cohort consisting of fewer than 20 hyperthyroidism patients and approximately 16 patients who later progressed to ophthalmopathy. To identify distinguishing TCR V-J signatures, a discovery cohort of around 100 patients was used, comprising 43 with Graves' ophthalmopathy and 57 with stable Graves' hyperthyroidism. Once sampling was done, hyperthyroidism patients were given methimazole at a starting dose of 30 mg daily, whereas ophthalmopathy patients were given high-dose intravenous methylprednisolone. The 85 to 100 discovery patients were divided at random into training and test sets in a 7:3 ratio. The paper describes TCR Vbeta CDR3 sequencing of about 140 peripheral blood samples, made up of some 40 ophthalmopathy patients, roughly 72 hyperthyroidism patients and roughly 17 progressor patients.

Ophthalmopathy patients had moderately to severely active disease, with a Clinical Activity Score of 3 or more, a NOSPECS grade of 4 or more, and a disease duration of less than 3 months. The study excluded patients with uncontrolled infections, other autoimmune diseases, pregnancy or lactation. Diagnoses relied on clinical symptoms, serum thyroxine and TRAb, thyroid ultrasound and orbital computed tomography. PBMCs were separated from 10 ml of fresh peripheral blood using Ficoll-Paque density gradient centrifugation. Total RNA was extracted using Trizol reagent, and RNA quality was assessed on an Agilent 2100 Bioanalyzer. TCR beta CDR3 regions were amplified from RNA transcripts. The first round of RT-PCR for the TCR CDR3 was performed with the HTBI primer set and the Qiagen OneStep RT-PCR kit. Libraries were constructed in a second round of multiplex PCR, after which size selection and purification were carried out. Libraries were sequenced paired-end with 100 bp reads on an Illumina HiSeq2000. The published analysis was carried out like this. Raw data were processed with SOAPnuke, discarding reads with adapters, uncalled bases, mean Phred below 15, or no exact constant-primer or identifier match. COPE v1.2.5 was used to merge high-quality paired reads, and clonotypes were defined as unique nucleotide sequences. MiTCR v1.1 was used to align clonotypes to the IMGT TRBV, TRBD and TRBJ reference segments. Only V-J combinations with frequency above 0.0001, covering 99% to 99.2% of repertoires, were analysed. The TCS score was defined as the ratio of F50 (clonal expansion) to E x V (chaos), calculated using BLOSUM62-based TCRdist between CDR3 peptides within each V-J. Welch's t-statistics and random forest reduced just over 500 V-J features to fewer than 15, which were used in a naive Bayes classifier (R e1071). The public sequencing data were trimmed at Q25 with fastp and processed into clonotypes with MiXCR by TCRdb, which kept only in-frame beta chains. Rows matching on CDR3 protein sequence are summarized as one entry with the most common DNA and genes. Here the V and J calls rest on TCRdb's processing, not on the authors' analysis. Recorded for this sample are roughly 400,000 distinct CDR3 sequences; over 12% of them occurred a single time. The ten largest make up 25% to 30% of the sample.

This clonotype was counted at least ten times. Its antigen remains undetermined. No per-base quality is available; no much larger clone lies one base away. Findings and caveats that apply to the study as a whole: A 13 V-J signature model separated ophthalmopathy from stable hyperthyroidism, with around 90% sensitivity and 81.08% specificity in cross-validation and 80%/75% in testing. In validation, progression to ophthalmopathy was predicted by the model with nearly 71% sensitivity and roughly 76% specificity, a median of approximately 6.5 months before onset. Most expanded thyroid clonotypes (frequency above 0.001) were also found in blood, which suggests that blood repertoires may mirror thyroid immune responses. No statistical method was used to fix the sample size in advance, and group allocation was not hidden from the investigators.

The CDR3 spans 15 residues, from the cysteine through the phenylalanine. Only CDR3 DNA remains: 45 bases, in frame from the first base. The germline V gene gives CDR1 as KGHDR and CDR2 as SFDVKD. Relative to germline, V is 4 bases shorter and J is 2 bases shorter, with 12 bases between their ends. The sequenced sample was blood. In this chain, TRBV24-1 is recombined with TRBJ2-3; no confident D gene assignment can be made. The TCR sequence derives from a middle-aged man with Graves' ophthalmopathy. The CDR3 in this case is CATSDQDTNTDTQYF. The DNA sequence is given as TGTGCCACCAGTGACCAAGACACAAACACAGATACGCAGTATTTT.